The entry that follows covers one T cell receptor beta chain sequence. The antigen remains undetermined. The sample belongs to a study of Ad26.COV2.S vaccination and SARS-CoV-2 variants. Study results and limitations: Marked by substantial breadth, spike-specific CD8+ and CD4+ T cell responses were reportedly seen after vaccination.

Treatment meaning: around 19 received Ad26.COV2.S at low or high dose, single or two shots; 5 received placebo; per-sample allocation not given. Repertoires come from day 63 after the first vaccine or placebo injection. CDR3 size: 16 residues. V was trimmed by 2 bases and J by 3 bases, leaving 15 bases between them. Germline-derived CDR1 and CDR2 are ENHRY and SYGVKD. Measured with immunoSEQ multiplex PCR; TCRdb has only the in-frame clones, and not every one. This table holds 350,000 to 450,000 clones, roughly 90% found once. The chain has TRBV10-3 and TRBJ2-3; D possibly corresponds to TRBD2 (6 bases). Sequencing was performed on peripheral blood, taken in a trial of Ad26.COV2.S vaccine versus placebo. The TCR originated in a person aged 18-60 years who received the Ad26.COV2.S COVID-19 vaccine or a placebo. CDR3 nucleotide sequence: TGTGCCATCAGTGAGGATCCGGGACTTTCGACAGATACGCAGTATTTT. Residues: CAISEDPGLSTDTQYF.